This TCR beta chain originates from a study of identifying expanded T cells in peripheral blood. Here immunoSEQ multiplex PCR was the method, and the copy in TCRdb shows in-frame clones only, minus some. The data show 80,000 to 90,000 clones, around nine tenths seen once. The V gene's germline CDR1 is MNHNY and CDR2 SVGAGI (reference sequence). This CDR3 region has 15 residues. V shed 6 bases and J 5 bases; nucleotides not matched to a gene: 6. Healthy donors had no documented immune events, such as infections, while sampled. The chain uses TRBV6-6 and TRBJ2-2; 10 bases agree with TRBD2. Sequenced: blood. This clonotype originated in a person between 18 and 75 years old in good health. CDR3: CASRKRGGETGELFF. The CDR3 DNA sequence: TGTGCCAGCAGGAAGCGGGGGGGAGAAACCGGGGAGCTGTTTTTT.